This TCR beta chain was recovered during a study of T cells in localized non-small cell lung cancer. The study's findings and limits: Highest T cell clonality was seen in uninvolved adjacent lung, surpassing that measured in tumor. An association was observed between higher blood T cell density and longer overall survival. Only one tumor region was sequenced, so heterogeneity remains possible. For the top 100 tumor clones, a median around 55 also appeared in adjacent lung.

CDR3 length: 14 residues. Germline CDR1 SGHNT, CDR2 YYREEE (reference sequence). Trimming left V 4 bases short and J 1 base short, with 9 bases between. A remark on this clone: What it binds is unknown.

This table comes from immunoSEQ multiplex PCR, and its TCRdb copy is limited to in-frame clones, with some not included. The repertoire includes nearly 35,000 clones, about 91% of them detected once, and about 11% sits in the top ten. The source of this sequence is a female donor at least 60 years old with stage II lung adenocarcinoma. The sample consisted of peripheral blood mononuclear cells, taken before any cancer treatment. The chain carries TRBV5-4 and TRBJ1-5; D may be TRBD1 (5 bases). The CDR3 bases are TGTGCCAGCAGCCCCGCAGGGAGCAATCAGCCCCAGCATTTT. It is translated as CASSPAGSNQPQHF.